This section outlines one T cell receptor (beta chain) sequence together with its context. Its antigen is undetermined. CDR1 is SGHNT, CDR2 YYREEE, per germline (reference sequence). V was pared by 0 bases and J by 6 bases, with 5 bases of the junction left unmatched. The CDR3 is made up of 15 amino acids. This sample is drawn from a study of read filtering for tumor transcriptome and immune sequencing. Molecular barcoded adaptors covering alpha/delta and beta/gamma chains were used on 400 ng RNA. TCRdb itself ran the reads through MiXCR, one entry per CDR3 protein. Of approximately 60,000 distinct CDR3 sequences listed, more than 20% are singletons. Study-level points and caveats: Compared with RNA-seq, IR-seq gave much higher clonotype depth and reliability. Correlation between methods rose after single-read clonotypes were removed.

The chain is built from TRBV5-4 and TRBJ2-3; 9 bases are a match to TRBD2. The origin of this receptor is a donor over 35 with multiple myeloma. The sequencing input was a population of CD138-negative cells sorted from bone marrow. This chain's CDR3 is CASSLELAGTDTQYF. The CDR3 DNA reads TGTGCCAGCAGCTTGGAGCTAGCGGGGACTGATACGCAGTATTTT.